This T cell receptor beta chain was sequenced during a study of blood T cell repertoires in COVID-19 (dated by TCRdb to the early 2020s). Regarding the study in general: Collaborator samples came from the United States, Italy and Spain and covered acute and convalescent phases of COVID-19. A freely available public database, intended as a resource for researchers studying the immune response to SARS-CoV-2, is where the repertoires were released. The samples were drawn from two sources: the first 160 participants of the ongoing ImmuneRACE study, and 1,000 to 1,500 subjects contributed by 6 global collaborators. Subjects who had been exposed to COVID-19, were actively infected with it, or had recovered from it provided the deeply sampled blood TCRbeta repertoires that made up the dataset. The material from the prospective study consisted of cDNA or gDNA derived from T cells, B-cell-depleted T cells, or PBMCs. Sample metadata almost always included a de-identified subject ID, COVID-19 status, age in years and sex. Where available, HLA class I and class II types were obtained from metadata supplied by the sample provider rather than from assay-based typing. Broader findings and caveats from the paper: The quantity of clinical and demographic metadata differed by source and by participant and was supplied without curation.

There are 17 amino acids in the CDR3, from cysteine to phenylalanine inclusive. The only DNA kept is the CDR3, 51 bases in frame from the first base. Sequences SGHAT (CDR1) and FQNNGV (CDR2) are obtained from the germline V gene. The V end gives up 1 base and the J end 1 base, leaving 10 bases in the junction not matched to a gene. Collaborating institutions collected whole blood in K2EDTA tubes following their own protocols. For TCRbeta analysis, collaborator samples were shipped as frozen whole blood, as isolated PBMCs, or as DNA extracted from either sample type. On this clone itself: Which antigen it targets is not known. Base qualities were left out, and no much larger clone turns up one base away.

TCRbeta CDR3 regions were amplified from genomic DNA using the immunoSEQ Assay, a bias-controlled multiplex PCR. The paper's processing steps were these. Within the assay, amplification of reference gene primers was used to estimate how many nucleated cells each sample contained. To quantify the absolute abundance of each unique TCRbeta CDR3 rearrangement, sequence reads were collapsed and filtered. For each sample, productive Simpson clonality was calculated as the square root of Simpson's diversity index over productive rearrangements. Held by TCRdb, this immuneACCESS table contains in-frame sequences only and omits some clones. Under half of the omission traces to an unresolved V gene where checked; the cause of the rest is unknown. V and J calls and clone size follow that table, whereas D and trimming were derived from the DNA. This sample comprises roughly 200,000 clones, 70% to 90% of them detected only once. Under 25% of the sample is in the top ten clones.

The specimen was peripheral blood. The chain employs TRBV11-2 and TRBJ2-7; 7 middle bases align to TRBD2. The sequence came from a man aged 60-69 years with active or convalescent COVID-19. The DNA sequence is as follows: TGTGCCAGCAGCTTAGGACGTTTCGGGGGGTCATCCTACGAGCAGTACTTC. This encodes CASSLGRFGGSSYEQYF.